Listed below are T cell receptor beta chains from one sample, sequenced in a study of cytomegalovirus exposure and HLA in healthy donors. The assay was immunoSEQ multiplex PCR, and TCRdb's table has in-frame clones only and misses some. The table shows 100,000 to 150,000 clones, with around 80% occurring only once. Sequenced input: PBMCs. The receptors come from a man aged 25-45 years in good health and CMV-seropositive. Both conserved end residues are part of each CDR3. Each record gives: V gene, clone size, J gene, D gene, CDR3 DNA, CDR3 protein. The D gene is left open where the match is weak. A row's size may be missing; if present it is once, few, many or a size class.

V: TRBV27; size: NA; J: TRBJ2-5; D: TRBD2; DNA: TGTGCCAGCAGTTGGGTGGGGGGGGAGACCCAGTACTTC; CDR3: CASSWVGGETQYF
V: TRBV6-4; size: few; J: TRBJ2-3; D: NA; DNA: TGTGCCAGCAGTTCCGGGACTCCCTCAGATACGCAGTATTTT; CDR3: CASSSGTPSDTQYF
V: TRBV11-1; size: NA; J: TRBJ2-5; D: NA; DNA: TGTGCCAGCGGGTCAGGGAAGACCCAAGAGACCCAGTACTTC; CDR3: CASGSGKTQETQYF
V: TRBV30; size: NA; J: TRBJ1-1; D: NA; DNA: TGTGCCTGGAGCAGGAACACTGAAGCTTTCTTT; CDR3: CAWSRNTEAFF
V: TRBV27; size: once; J: TRBJ2-7; D: TRBD1; DNA: TGTGCCAGCAGTCCAACAGGGGGCGATCCCTACGAGCAGTACTTC; CDR3: CASSPTGGDPYEQYF
V: TRBV25-1; size: NA; J: TRBJ2-6; D: NA; DNA: TGTGCCAGCAGCGTCCTTTATTCTGGGGCCAACGTCCTGACTTTC; CDR3: CASSVLYSGANVLTF
V: TRBV7-9; size: NA; J: TRBJ2-7; D: TRBD2; DNA: TGTGCCAGCAGCTTAATGCTAGCGGACTACGAGCAGTACTTC; CDR3: CASSLMLADYEQYF
V: TRBV9; size: NA; J: TRBJ2-5; D: NA; DNA: TGTGCCAGCAGCGCAGACTTTCTGCGCAGACAGTACTTC; CDR3: CASSADFLRRQYF
V: TRBV27; size: once; J: TRBJ1-1; D: TRBD1; DNA: TGTGCCAGCTCGACCAGGGGGTTCGCTGAAGCTTTCTTT; CDR3: CASSTRGFAEAFF
V: TRBV6-1; size: few; J: TRBJ2-1; D: TRBD2; DNA: TGTGCCAGCAGTGAAGCCTTGGCGGGGGGGATCGACAATGAGCAGTTCTTC; CDR3: CASSEALAGGIDNEQFF
V: TRBV18; size: NA; J: TRBJ1-5; D: NA; DNA: TGTGCCAGCTCACCAGATACATCCCGGGAGCCCCAGCATTTT; CDR3: CASSPDTSREPQHF
V: TRBV5-1; size: once; J: TRBJ2-3; D: TRBD2; DNA: TGCGCCAGCAGCTTGGATGGGGCTAGCGGGAGTGGCGATACGCAGTATTTT; CDR3: CASSLDGASGSGDTQYF
V: TRBV5-6; size: few; J: TRBJ2-1; D: TRBD1; DNA: TGTGCCAGCAGGGGGACAGGGGCCTACAATGAGCAGTTCTTC; CDR3: CASRGTGAYNEQFF
V: TRBV7-2; size: once; J: TRBJ2-3; D: TRBD2; DNA: TGTGCCAGCAGCTTAGGACCAGCGGGAGGCACAGATACGCAGTATTTT; CDR3: CASSLGPAGGTDTQYF
V: TRBV10-3; size: NA; J: TRBJ2-5; D: TRBD2; DNA: TGTGCCATCAGTGGGGAGGGACTAGCGGGAGTGGAAGAGACCCAGTACTTC; CDR3: CAISGEGLAGVEETQYF
V: TRBV9; size: NA; J: TRBJ2-5; D: TRBD1; DNA: TGTGCCAGCAGCGTTCCCCGCGGACAGGGAAGGGGAGAGACCCAGTACTTC; CDR3: CASSVPRGQGRGETQYF
V: TRBV7-7; size: NA; J: TRBJ2-5; D: TRBD2; DNA: TGTGCTAGCAGCCGCCAGATCCCGGGACTAGCGGGAGGGCGCGGAGAGACCCAGTACTTC; CDR3: CASSRQIPGLAGGRGETQYF
V: TRBV27; size: NA; J: TRBJ2-7; D: TRBD1; DNA: TGTGCCAGCAGTTTATTCGGGACAGGAATCTACGAGCAGTACTTC; CDR3: CASSLFGTGIYEQYF
V: TRBV6-5; size: NA; J: TRBJ2-7; D: TRBD1; DNA: TGTGCCAGCAGTTCTGGGACAGAGAGGTTTTTCGAGCAGTACTTC; CDR3: CASSSGTERFFEQYF
V: TRBV7-2; size: NA; J: TRBJ1-5; D: TRBD1; DNA: TGTGCCAGCACCCCAAGTGAGGACAGGGGTCAGCCCCAGCATTTT; CDR3: CASTPSEDRGQPQHF
V: TRBV28; size: NA; J: TRBJ2-1; D: TRBD2; DNA: TGTGCCAGCAGTCTAGCTAGCGGGAGGGTGTACAATGAGCAGTTCTTC; CDR3: CASSLASGRVYNEQFF
V: TRBV15; size: NA; J: TRBJ2-3; D: NA; DNA: TGTGCCACCAGCAGAGAGACCGGGAAAGGCACAGATACGCAGTATTTT; CDR3: CATSRETGKGTDTQYF
V: TRBV6-5; size: few; J: TRBJ1-4; D: NA; DNA: TGTGCCAGCAGAGAGGGCTCGGCTAATGAAAAACTGTTTTTT; CDR3: CASREGSANEKLFF
V: TRBV6-4; size: few; J: TRBJ2-3; D: NA; DNA: TGTGCCAGCAGTGAAACCCCTCCCGGTACGCAGTATTTT; CDR3: CASSETPPGTQYF
V: TRBV5-1; size: NA; J: TRBJ2-3; D: TRBD2; DNA: TGCGCCAGCATGAGGACTAGCATTGATACGCAGTATTTT; CDR3: CASMRTSIDTQYF
V: TRBV13; size: NA; J: TRBJ1-2; D: NA; DNA: TGTGCCAGCAGCTTGGAGTCTAACTATGGCTACACCTTC; CDR3: CASSLESNYGYTF
V: TRBV29-1; size: NA; J: TRBJ1-1; D: TRBD1; DNA: TGCAGCGTGGAAAGACAGGGCTTCATAAGCACTGAAGCTTTCTTT; CDR3: CSVERQGFISTEAFF
V: TRBV12-2; size: NA; J: TRBJ2-5; D: NA; DNA: TGTGCAAGTCGCTTAGCACAAAGGACAGACAAGAGCTCTGCGACCCAGTACTTC; CDR3: CASRLAQRTDKSSATQYF
V: TRBV7-2; size: NA; J: TRBJ2-7; D: TRBD2; DNA: TGTGCCAGCAGCCAGCGGGAGATTGTTTACGAGCAGTACTTC; CDR3: CASSQREIVYEQYF
V: TRBV5-4; size: few; J: TRBJ1-1; D: NA; DNA: TGTGCCAGCAGCCCGCGCGGGGGGCCCGAAACTGAAGCTTTCTTT; CDR3: CASSPRGGPETEAFF
V: TRBV14; size: NA; J: TRBJ2-7; D: NA; DNA: TGTGCCAGCAGCCTCCTTTCCTACGAGCAGTACTTC; CDR3: CASSLLSYEQYF
V: TRBV4-1; size: NA; J: TRBJ1-1; D: NA; DNA: TGCGCCAGCAGCCAAGAAGAGCCTTTCCGGAGAATAGCTTTCTTT; CDR3: CASSQEEPFRRIAFF
V: TRBV6-6; size: NA; J: TRBJ2-2; D: TRBD1; DNA: TGTGCCAGCAGCCAGGGGGCAAACACCGGGGAGCTGTTTTTT; CDR3: CASSQGANTGELFF
V: TRBV15; size: NA; J: TRBJ2-3; D: TRBD2; DNA: TGTGCCACCAGCTCCGGGGGGGACTACACAGATACGCAGTATTTT; CDR3: CATSSGGDYTDTQYF
V: TRBV30; size: NA; J: TRBJ2-2; D: NA; DNA: TGTGCCTGTAGCGAGACCGCTAACACCGGGGAGCTGTTTTTT; CDR3: CACSETANTGELFF
V: TRBV11-3; size: few; J: TRBJ2-1; D: NA; DNA: TGTGCCAGCAGCGAATCCGTGTCAGCGACTACTCTGAGGAATGAGCAGTTCTTC; CDR3: CASSESVSATTLRNEQFF
V: TRBV7-9; size: NA; J: TRBJ2-2; D: TRBD1; DNA: TGTGCCAGCAGCCCAACAGGGGGGACGAACACCGGGGAGCTGTTTTTT; CDR3: CASSPTGGTNTGELFF
V: TRBV11-2; size: few; J: TRBJ2-7; D: NA; DNA: TGTGCCAGCAGCGCTAATTACGAGCAGTACTTC; CDR3: CASSANYEQYF
V: TRBV2; size: once; J: TRBJ1-4; D: NA; DNA: TGTGCCAGCGTCCAGGGGCGCGGACTTGATGAAAAACTGTTTTTT; CDR3: CASVQGRGLDEKLFF
V: TRBV6-1; size: NA; J: TRBJ2-1; D: TRBD2; DNA: TGTGCCAGCAGTGAAGTGATAGCGGGAGTCGTGTATGAGCAGTTCTTC; CDR3: CASSEVIAGVVYEQFF
V: TRBV27; size: few; J: TRBJ2-1; D: TRBD1; DNA: TGTGCCAGCAGTTTCTGGGACAGCAACAATGAGCAGTTCTTC; CDR3: CASSFWDSNNEQFF
V: TRBV4-2; size: NA; J: TRBJ2-5; D: TRBD2; DNA: TGTGCCAGCAGCCCCCGACTAGCGGGAACTGTCGAGACCCAGTACTTC; CDR3: CASSPRLAGTVETQYF
V: TRBV6-1; size: NA; J: TRBJ1-1; D: NA; DNA: TGTGCCAGCAGTGAATCACGAGTGAACACTGAAGCTTTCTTT; CDR3: CASSESRVNTEAFF
V: TRBV19; size: few; J: TRBJ2-6; D: NA; DNA: TGTGCCAGTAGCGTCAGGGGCCCCTTCTCTGGGGCCAACGTCCTGACTTTC; CDR3: CASSVRGPFSGANVLTF
V: TRBV2; size: NA; J: TRBJ1-6; D: TRBD1; DNA: TGTGCCAGCAGTGAGGGGGACAGTAATTCACCCCTCCACTTT; CDR3: CASSEGDSNSPLHF
V: TRBV7-7; size: NA; J: TRBJ2-1; D: NA; DNA: TGTGCTAGCAGCGGTGACTTATACAATGAGCAGTTCTTC; CDR3: CASSGDLYNEQFF